Shown below are 31 T cell receptor beta chains from a single sample sequenced in a study of cytomegalovirus exposure and HLA in healthy donors. Use of 60 Vbeta and 13 Jbeta primers characterized the PCR. Assay used: immunoSEQ multiplex PCR; TCRdb lists only in-frame clones, some missing. The sample records fewer than 110,000 clones, about 80% being singletons. Material: PBMCs. These receptors were taken from a man aged 25 to 40 in good health and CMV-seronegative.

This chain connects TRBV29-1 to TRBJ2-2, with 10 bases identical to TRBD2. This CDR3 is built from 16 residues. Germline trimming cut 4 bases from V and 5 bases from J; bases unmatched to any gene: 10. Germline assignment: CDR1 SQVTM and CDR2 ANQGSEA. DNA for the CDR3: TGCAGCGTTGGGGGCCTGGGACTAGCGAGTACCGGGGAGCTGTTTTTT. Translation: CSVGGLGLASTGELFF.

The chain combines TRBV30 with TRBJ2-2; D is unresolved. CDR1 and CDR2 (germline): GTSNPN, SVGIG (reference sequence). This CDR3 spans 15 amino acids. V was trimmed by 0 bases and J by 2 bases, leaving 10 bases between them. The CDR3 sequence is CAWSVLSLNTGELFF. The CDR3, as DNA: TGTGCCTGGAGTGTACTTTCCCTTAACACCGGGGAGCTGTTTTTT.

The table lists this clone with a few counts. V is TRBV7-9 and J is TRBJ2-1; the match to TRBD2 covers 7 bases. The CDR3 consists of 13 residues. After removal of 0 bases from V and 9 bases from J, the junction contained 2 bases not matched to a gene. CDR1 and CDR2 (germline): SEHNR, FQNEAQ (reference sequence). The CDR3: CASSLASSGEQFF. The DNA of the CDR3 is TGTGCCAGCAGCTTAGCATCTAGCGGTGAGCAGTTCTTC.

In DNA, the CDR3 is TGTGCCAGCAGTGGGGGGACCGTGCAGTTCTTC. It specifies CASSGGTVQFF. The V gene is TRBV28, the J gene TRBJ2-1; possible D gene TRBD2, 6 bases. The germline V gene has CDR1 MDHEN and CDR2 SYDVKM. V lost 5 bases, J lost 12 bases, and 11 bases lay in between. This CDR3 comprises 11 residues. The full variable domain, its missing parts supplied by reference TRBV28 and TRBJ2-1, is DVKVTQSSRYLVKRTGEKVFLECVQDMDHENMFWYRQDPGLGLRLIYFSYDVKMKEKGDIPEGYSVSREKKERFSLILESASTNQTSMYLCASSGGTVQFFGPGTRLTVL.

This rearrangement joins TRBV7-2 to TRBJ2-5; D perhaps matches TRBD1 (6 bases). The CDR3 has 14 residues. Germline V gene sequence: CDR1 SGHTA, CDR2 FQGNSA. V lost 6 bases and J lost 5, with 16 bases in between. CDR3 in amino acids: CASSQHRVGETQYF. The CDR3 coding sequence is TGTGCCAGCAGTCAGCACAGGGTCGGCGAGACCCAGTACTTC.

The V call is TRBV6-5, the J call TRBJ1-2, with 8 bases that match TRBD1. The CDR3 consists of 14 residues. V lost 2 bases to trimming and J lost 7 bases; unmatched junction nucleotides: 6. Germline V lookup: CDR1 MNHEY, CDR2 SVGAGI. CDR3 loop: CASSYQGQGGGYTF. CDR3 nucleotide sequence: TGTGCCAGCAGTTACCAAGGACAGGGCGGTGGCTACACCTTC.

This clone was counted between two and nine times. DNA of the CDR3: TGCAGCGCTAGACTCCCTACCTCCTACGAGCAGTACTTC. Its protein product is CSARLPTSYEQYF. The chain employs TRBV29-1 and TRBJ2-7; D remains unclear. Per the germline V gene, CDR1 is SQVTM and CDR2 is ANQGSEA. Trimming removed 7 bases from V and 0 bases from J, with 13 bases in between. CDR3 length: 13 residues.

V is TRBV27 and J is TRBJ2-7; 13 bases line up with TRBD2. Germline CDR1 is MNHEY and CDR2 is SMNVEV (reference sequence). The CDR3 has 15 residues. J lost 3 bases, V lost 8 bases, and 7 bases had no gene match. This chain's CDR3 is CASGQLAGGFYEQYF. The CDR3 DNA reads as TGTGCCAGCGGACAACTAGCGGGAGGGTTCTACGAGCAGTACTTC.

The chain has TRBV4-1 and TRBJ2-7; TRBD2 matches at 7 bases. The CDR3 loop spans 16 amino acids. After removal of 0 bases from V and 3 bases from J, the junction contained 8 bases not matched to a gene. CDR1 and CDR2 (germline): MGHRA, YSYEKL. Here the CDR3 reads CASSQDSSGRSYEQYF. The CDR3 region has the DNA TGCGCCAGCAGCCAAGATTCTAGCGGCAGGAGCTACGAGCAGTACTTC.

The rearrangement joins TRBV19 to TRBJ2-7; D is possibly TRBD1 (6 bases). Germline CDR1 reads LNHDA; CDR2 reads SQIVND (reference sequence). CDR3 length: 14 residues. V was shortened by 4 bases and J by 5 bases, with 15 bases between the two germline ends. The CDR3 spells CASSTPGVSNEQYF. The CDR3 DNA reads as TGTGCCAGTAGTACCCCAGGGGTTTCGAACGAGCAGTACTTC.

The chain carries TRBV2 and TRBJ1-2; 9 nucleotides align to TRBD1. This CDR3 comprises 15 residues. V lost 6 bases to trimming and J lost 3 bases; unmatched junction nucleotides: 8. Germline CDR1 and CDR2: SNHLY and FYNNEI. CDR3 bases: TGTGCCAGCAGGACTGGGACAGGGAGTTACTATGGCTACACCTTC. This translates into CASRTGTGSYYGYTF.

This chain connects TRBV28 to TRBJ2-1, with D unclear. This CDR3 is built from 11 residues. Germline lookup yields CDR1 MDHEN and CDR2 SYDVKM. The V end was cut by 7 bases, the J end by 6 bases, with 7 bases between. CDR3: CASNTRNEQFF. The CDR3 nucleotides are TGTGCCAGCAATACGCGCAATGAGCAGTTCTTC.

The chain is built from TRBV7-9 and TRBJ1-5; 8 nucleotides match TRBD1. The V and J ends lost 1 base and 4 bases, in that order; junction bases with no gene match: 3. CDR1 is SEHNR, CDR2 FQNEAQ, per germline (reference sequence). The CDR3 is 15 residues long. The CDR3 nucleotides read TGTGCCAGCAGCTTAGGCGGGGACAGGAATCAGCCCCAGCATTTT. Amino acid sequence: CASSLGGDRNQPQHF.

The J gene is TRBJ1-1, the V gene TRBV5-1, with 9 bases identical to TRBD1. Trimming cost V 0 bases and J 3 bases; bases outside gene matches: 6. This CDR3 region has 16 residues. CDR1 and CDR2 (germline): SGHRS, YFSETQ. CDR3: CASSLGTGGRDTEAFF. The CDR3 DNA follows: TGCGCCAGCAGCTTGGGAACAGGGGGCAGGGACACTGAAGCTTTCTTT.

This clone showed up just a few times. V is TRBV5-1 and J is TRBJ2-2; tentatively, D is TRBD2 (6 bases). The germline V gene has CDR1 SGHRS and CDR2 YFSETQ. This CDR3 has 15 residues. V lost 4 bases and J lost 2, with 12 bases in between. The CDR3: CASSARDLNTGELFF. The CDR3 DNA reads as TGCGCCAGCAGCGCCAGGGACTTAAACACCGGGGAGCTGTTTTTT.

V usage is TRBV11-2 and J usage is TRBJ2-3; 15 bases are a match to TRBD2. This CDR3 contains 17 residues. V was clipped by 3 bases and J by 3 bases; unmatched bases: 4. The germline V gene encodes CDR1 SGHAT and CDR2 FQNNGV. CDR3 residues: CASSLGGTSGRTDTQYF. The CDR3 region has the DNA TGTGCCAGCAGCTTGGGGGGGACTAGCGGGAGGACAGATACGCAGTATTTT.

This clone was counted a single time. The chain uses TRBV29-1 and TRBJ2-7, with 8 bases lining up with TRBD2. CDR3 length: 14 amino acids. The germline V gene has CDR1 SQVTM and CDR2 ANQGSEA. V lost 6 bases, J lost 5 bases, and 12 bases stayed unmatched. As DNA, the CDR3 is TGCAGCGTCGCCTGGGGACTAGGGATCGACGAGCAGTACTTC. Amino acids: CSVAWGLGIDEQYF.

This sequence joins TRBV6-5 and TRBJ1-1, with D hard to call. V lost 6 bases and J 5 bases, leaving 16 bases between the germline ends. The length of the CDR3 is 14 residues. The germline CDR1 and CDR2 sequences are MNHEY and SVGAGI. CDR3 nucleotide sequence: TGTGCCAGCAGCCGCGGTCGAGGTGTTACTGAAGCTTTCTTT. Its translation is CASSRGRGVTEAFF.

V and J are TRBV28 and TRBJ1-2; weak D call: TRBD1 (5 bases). The germline gives CDR1 MDHEN, CDR2 SYDVKM. The CDR3 runs to 12 residues. V was clipped by 2 bases and J by 8 bases, with 9 bases between them. The DNA for the CDR3 is TGTGCCAGCAGTTTAAGGGGCCAGGGCTACACCTTC. Its translation is CASSLRGQGYTF.

The J gene is TRBJ1-2, the V gene TRBV5-1; perhaps TRBD1 as D (6 bases). Per germline, CDR1 SGHRS and CDR2 YFSETQ. Trimming stripped 2 bases from V and 8 bases from J, with 13 bases between. This CDR3 is built from 13 residues. CDR3 in DNA: TGCGCCAGCAGCTTTGAACAGGGCGGAGGCTACACCTTC. This gives the protein CASSFEQGGGYTF.

This clone came up once. Here the CDR3 DNA reads TGTGCCAGCACCGCGGAGACCCAGTACTTC. Translated, it gives CASTAETQYF. The rearrangement uses TRBV2 and TRBJ2-5; D gene uncertain. The CDR3 sequence is 10 residues long. Trimming pared 7 bases from V and 5 bases from J, leaving 5 bases between. Germline CDR1 is SNHLY and CDR2 is FYNNEI.

The CDR3 coding sequence is TGTGCCAGCTCACCCACTTCCGGGACAACTCTTACCTCTGGAAACACCATATATTTT. Its protein is CASSPTSGTTLTSGNTIYF. This chain uses TRBV18 with TRBJ1-3; a weak D match, TRBD1 (6 bases). Trimming pared 3 bases from V and 0 bases from J, leaving 21 bases between. This CDR3 is 19 amino acids long. The germline CDR1 and CDR2 sequences are KGHSH and LQKENI. Supplemented by reference TRBV18 and TRBJ1-3, the full variable domain reads NAGVMQNPRHLVRRRGQEARLRCSPMKGHSHVYWYRQLPEEGLKFMVYLQKENIIDESGMPKERFSAEFPKEGPSILRIQQVVRGDSAAYFCASSPTSGTTLTSGNTIYFGEGSWLTVV.

The table lists this clone with a few counts. Here the CDR3 DNA reads TGCGCCAGCAGCGGGGGACTAGCGGGATCAGATACGCAGTATTTT. This encodes CASSGGLAGSDTQYF. The rearrangement uses TRBV5-1 and TRBJ2-3; 13 bases line up with TRBD2. CDR1 and CDR2 from the germline V gene are SGHRS and YFSETQ. V shed 4 bases, J shed 4 bases, and the junction held 3 bases outside the gene matches. The CDR3 is made up of 15 amino acids. The variable domain in full, completed from reference TRBV5-1 and TRBJ2-3, reads KAGVTQTPRYLIKTRGQQVTLSCSPISGHRSVSWYQQTPGQGLQFLFEYFSETQRNKGNFPGRFSGRQFSNSRSEMNVSTLELGDSALYLCASSGGLAGSDTQYFGPGTRLTVL.

The V and J genes are TRBV7-2 and TRBJ1-5; D remains unclear. The CDR3 consists of 15 residues. The V and J ends lost 5 bases and 2 bases respectively, with 13 bases between them. The germline V gene has CDR1 SGHTA and CDR2 FQGNSA. CDR3 amino acids: CASSRREDGNQPQHF. The DNA of the CDR3 is TGTGCCAGCAGCCGGAGGGAGGATGGCAATCAGCCCCAGCATTTT.

The chain has TRBV15 and TRBJ1-1; 12 nucleotides match TRBD1. The CDR3 length is 16 residues. V shed 4 bases and J 1 base; nucleotides not matched to a gene: 4. Germline values: CDR1 LNHNV, CDR2 YYDKDF (reference sequence). The CDR3 loop reads CATSKPGQGANTEAFF. The DNA for the CDR3 is TGTGCCACCAGCAAACCGGGACAGGGGGCGAACACTGAAGCTTTCTTT.

This clone was observed a single time. V usage is TRBV7-8 and J usage is TRBJ1-4; tentatively, D is TRBD1 (5 bases). This CDR3 is built from 15 residues. Between the trimmed V and J ends, which lost 5 bases and 7 bases, there was a span of 17 bases. Germline CDR1 reads SGHVS; CDR2 reads FQNEAQ. Here the CDR3 reads CASSPNTGFSEKLFF. For the CDR3, the DNA is TGTGCCAGCAGCCCGAATACAGGCTTCAGTGAAAAACTGTTTTTT.

The chain employs TRBV2 and TRBJ1-1; 8 bases agree with TRBD1. Per the germline V gene, CDR1 is SNHLY and CDR2 is FYNNEI. V lost 6 bases, J lost 1 base, and 4 bases stayed unmatched. The CDR3 is made up of 14 amino acids. CDR3 sequence reads: CASRPGQGNTEAFF. Written as DNA, the CDR3 is TGTGCCAGCAGGCCCGGACAGGGGAACACTGAAGCTTTCTTT.

The genes are TRBV6-1 and TRBJ2-5, with a weak D call TRBD2 (5 bases). Germline values: CDR1 MNHNS, CDR2 SASEGT. The germline V and J ends were trimmed by 6 bases and 5 bases, with 10 bases remaining between them. CDR3 length: 12 residues. CDR3 nucleotides: TGTGCCAGCAGCCCTCGAGGGGAGACCCAGTACTTC. Protein product: CASSPRGETQYF.

The rearrangement links TRBV5-6 to TRBJ1-1; 8 bases match TRBD1. J was trimmed by 2 bases and V by 7 bases; bases with no gene match: 4. Germline loops: CDR1 SGHDT, CDR2 YYEEEE. This CDR3 contains 13 residues. The CDR3 loop is CASRDRINTEAFF. In DNA form, the CDR3 reads TGTGCCAGCCGGGACAGGATTAACACTGAAGCTTTCTTT.

The CDR3 sequence: CASRPPEGGAYNEQFF. The DNA of the CDR3 is TGTGCCAGCAGGCCCCCCGAAGGCGGCGCCTACAATGAGCAGTTCTTC. The gene calls are TRBV7-9 and TRBJ2-1; D is uncertain. The CDR3 totals 16 residues. CDR1 and CDR2 (germline): SEHNR, FQNEAQ (reference sequence). Trimming left V 6 bases short and J 2 bases short, with 17 bases between. Filled out from reference TRBV7-9 and TRBJ2-1, the complete variable domain reads DTGVSQNPRHKITKRGQNVTFRCDPISEHNRLYWYRQTLGQGPEFLTYFQNEAQLEKSRLLSDRFSAERPKGSFSTLEIQRTEQGDSAMYLCASRPPEGGAYNEQFFGPGTRLTVL.

A single count supports this clone. The chain has TRBV30 and TRBJ2-7, with 11 bases identical to TRBD2. The CDR3 has 13 residues. CDR1 is GTSNPN and CDR2 is SVGIG in the germline V gene (reference sequence). V lost 0 bases, J lost 6 bases, and 1 base stayed unmatched. The CDR3 nucleotides are TGTGCCTGGAGTGTCCTAGCGGGAGGCGAGCAGTACTTC. Translation gives CAWSVLAGGEQYF.